A single sample gave rise to the 7 T cell receptor beta chains below, sequenced in a study of blood T cell repertoires in COVID-19. The method was immunoSEQ multiplex PCR; TCRdb's version includes in-frame clones alone and lacks a portion of them. This sample has roughly 120,000 clones, with more than 70% found just once. Sequencing was carried out using peripheral blood. These receptors came from a woman older than 75 with COVID-19, enrolled during active disease.

The V and J genes are TRBV27 and TRBJ2-1; D is possibly TRBD2 (5 bases). V gave up 5 bases and J gave up 7 bases, with 15 bases separating them. From germline, CDR1 is MNHEY and CDR2 SMNVEV (reference sequence). This CDR3 region has 14 residues. The CDR3 region is CASSRTPLVNEQFF. The CDR3 DNA reads as TGTGCCAGCAGTCGAACCCCACTAGTAAATGAGCAGTTCTTC.

This chain uses TRBV19 with TRBJ2-2; 10 bases line up with TRBD2. The CDR3 runs to 16 residues. Germline V gene data show CDR1 as LNHDA and CDR2 as SQIVND (reference sequence). Trimming removed 4 bases from V and 5 bases from J; junction bases left unmatched: 7. The CDR3 loop reads CASSTLAGIGTGELFF. CDR3 bases: TGTGCCAGTAGTACACTAGCGGGGATCGGGACCGGGGAGCTGTTTTTT.

This chain joins TRBV5-1 and TRBJ2-7; TRBD2 matches 9 bases. The CDR3 length is 16 residues. CDR1 and CDR2 from the germline V gene are SGHRS and YFSETQ. The junction had 6 bases not matched to a gene; V was cut back by 2 bases and J by 0 bases. CDR3 DNA: TGCGCCAGCAGCTTTGCAGCGGGAGGCCTCTCCTACGAGCAGTACTTC. This sequence encodes CASSFAAGGLSYEQYF.

This clone was seen a few times. The chain employs TRBV25-1 and TRBJ1-6; TRBD1 might be the D (6 bases). The germline V gene encodes CDR1 MGHDK and CDR2 SYGVNS. The V and J ends lost 3 bases and 6 bases respectively, with 6 bases between them. The CDR3 sequence is 13 residues long. In DNA, the CDR3 is TGTGCCAGCAGTGACAGGGGTAATTCACCCCTCCACTTT. This sequence encodes CASSDRGNSPLHF.

This chain links TRBV19 with TRBJ2-1; 7 nucleotides line up with TRBD1. The V gene end was trimmed by 6 bases and the J gene end by 9 bases; junction bases not matched to a gene: 14. From germline, CDR1 is LNHDA and CDR2 SQIVND (reference sequence). The CDR3 covers 15 residues. The DNA for the CDR3 is TGTGCCAGTAGCCCTACCGACAGGGACGGTGGTGAGCAGTTCTTC. Residues: CASSPTDRDGGEQFF.

The gene calls are TRBV28 and TRBJ1-1; TRBD1 is a possible D gene (6 bases). The CDR3 contains 14 residues. Trimming stripped 4 bases from V and 6 bases from J, with 15 bases between. The germline CDR1 and CDR2 sequences are MDHEN and SYDVKM. The CDR3 spells CASSSRGAFAEAFF. The CDR3 DNA sequence: TGTGCCAGCAGTTCTCGGGGGGCATTCGCTGAAGCTTTCTTT. Combining the CDR3 with reference TRBV28 and TRBJ1-1 gives the whole variable domain DVKVTQSSRYLVKRTGEKVFLECVQDMDHENMFWYRQDPGLGLRLIYFSYDVKMKEKGDIPEGYSVSREKKERFSLILESASTNQTSMYLCASSSRGAFAEAFFGQGTRLTVV.

This chain joins TRBV19 and TRBJ2-3, with 10 bases identical to TRBD2. Germline CDR1 LNHDA, CDR2 SQIVND (reference sequence). The junction had 6 bases not matched to a gene; V was cut back by 4 bases and J by 2 bases. This CDR3 is built from 16 residues. The CDR3 region has the DNA TGTGCCAGTAGTACTAGCGGGAGACGGGACACAGATACGCAGTATTTT. This encodes CASSTSGRRDTDTQYF.